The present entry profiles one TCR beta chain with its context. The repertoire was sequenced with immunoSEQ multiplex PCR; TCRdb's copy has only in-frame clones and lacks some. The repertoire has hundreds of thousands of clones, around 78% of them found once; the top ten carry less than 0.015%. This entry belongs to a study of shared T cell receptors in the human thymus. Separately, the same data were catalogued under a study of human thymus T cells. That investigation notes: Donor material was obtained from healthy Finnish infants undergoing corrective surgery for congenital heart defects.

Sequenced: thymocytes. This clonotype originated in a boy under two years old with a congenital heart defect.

CDR3 bases: TGCAGCGTTGAAGGAGGGCGAGGGGGGGGAACTGGGGCCAACGTCCTGACTTTC. This translates into CSVEGGRGGGTGANVLTF. The V gene is TRBV29-1, the J gene TRBJ2-6, with D possibly being TRBD2 (7 bases). The germline gives CDR1 SQVTM, CDR2 ANQGSEA. V lost 1 base and J lost 2, with 18 bases in between. The CDR3 contains 18 residues.